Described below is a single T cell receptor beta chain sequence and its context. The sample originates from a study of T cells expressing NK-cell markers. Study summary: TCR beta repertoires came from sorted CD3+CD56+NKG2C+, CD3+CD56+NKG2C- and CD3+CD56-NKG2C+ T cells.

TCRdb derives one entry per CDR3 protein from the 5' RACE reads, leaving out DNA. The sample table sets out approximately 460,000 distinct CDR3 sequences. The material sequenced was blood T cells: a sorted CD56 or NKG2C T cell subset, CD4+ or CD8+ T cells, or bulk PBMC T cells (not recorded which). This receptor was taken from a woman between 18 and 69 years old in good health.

The CDR3: CASSLAGEMFNNEQFF. The V gene is TRBV5-1, the J gene TRBJ2-1; TCRdb names TRBD2, which stays unverified in the absence of DNA. CDR1 is SGHRS and CDR2 is YFSETQ in the germline V gene. The length of the CDR3 is 16 residues.